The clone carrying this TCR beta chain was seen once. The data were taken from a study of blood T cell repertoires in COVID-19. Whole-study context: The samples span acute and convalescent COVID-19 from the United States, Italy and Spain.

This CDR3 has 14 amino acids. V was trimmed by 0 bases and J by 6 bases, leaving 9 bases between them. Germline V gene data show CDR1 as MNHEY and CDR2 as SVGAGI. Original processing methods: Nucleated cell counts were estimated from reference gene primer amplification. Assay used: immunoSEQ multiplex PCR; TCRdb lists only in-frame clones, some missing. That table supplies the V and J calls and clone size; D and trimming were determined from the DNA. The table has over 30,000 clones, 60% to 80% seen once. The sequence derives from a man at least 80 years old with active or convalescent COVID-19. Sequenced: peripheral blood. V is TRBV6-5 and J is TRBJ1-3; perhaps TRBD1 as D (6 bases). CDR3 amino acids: CASSYSRGPNTIYF. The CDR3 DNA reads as TGTGCCAGCAGTTACTCGCGGGGGCCAAACACCATATATTTT.